This TCR beta chain came from a study of T cell responses to AZD1222 COVID-19 vaccine. Repertoires were generated with immunoSEQ multiplex PCR, while TCRdb's copy carries only in-frame clones and drops some. In the table there are roughly 97,000 clones, about 87% of which are singletons. Source: peripheral blood, taken on day 0 of AZD1222 vaccination. This clonotype was sampled from an adult in good health.

Written as DNA, the CDR3 is TGTGCCAGCAGTACCATACGACAGGGGCGGCCTAACTATGGCTACACCTTC. Amino acids: CASSTIRQGRPNYGYTF. The rearrangement uses TRBV28 and TRBJ1-2; 8 bases match TRBD1. Germline V CDR1 and CDR2: MDHEN, SYDVKM. This CDR3 has 17 residues. V trimming: 5 bases; J trimming: 0 bases; junction bases outside the gene matches: 11.